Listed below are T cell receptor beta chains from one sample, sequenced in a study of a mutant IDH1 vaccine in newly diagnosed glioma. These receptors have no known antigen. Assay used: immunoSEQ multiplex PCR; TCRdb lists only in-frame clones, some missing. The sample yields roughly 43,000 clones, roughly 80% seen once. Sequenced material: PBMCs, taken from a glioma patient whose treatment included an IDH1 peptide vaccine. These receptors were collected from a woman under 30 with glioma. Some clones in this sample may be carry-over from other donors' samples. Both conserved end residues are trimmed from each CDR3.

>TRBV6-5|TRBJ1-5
ASSYGQDQPQH
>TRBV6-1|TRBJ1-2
ASSGAGLGGYT
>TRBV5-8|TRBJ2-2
ASSLSGTRHRWELF
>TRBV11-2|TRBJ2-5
ASSLERLAGAQY
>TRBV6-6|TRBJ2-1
ASSSSLSNEQF
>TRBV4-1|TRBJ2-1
ASSQGTASNEQF
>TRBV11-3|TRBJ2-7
ASSLRGGSSYEQY
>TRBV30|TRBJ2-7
AWGRVRGPSYEQY
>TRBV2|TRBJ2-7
ASSFIGTGGTEQY
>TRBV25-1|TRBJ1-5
ASSEDWQPQH
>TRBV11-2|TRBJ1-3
ASSLFPEGSSGNTIY
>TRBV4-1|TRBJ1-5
ASNPGQGNQPQH
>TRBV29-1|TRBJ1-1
SAGSEAF
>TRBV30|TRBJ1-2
AWRRPLRTNYGYT
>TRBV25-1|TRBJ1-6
ASSASGNSPLH
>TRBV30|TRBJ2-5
AWRQETQY
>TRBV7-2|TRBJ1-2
ASSYSVNIARDGYGYT
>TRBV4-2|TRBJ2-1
ASSQGRDNEQF
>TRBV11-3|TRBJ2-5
ANGLRGSIEETQY
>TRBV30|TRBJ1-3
AWSTGALGNTIY
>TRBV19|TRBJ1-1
ASSIDGFNTEAF
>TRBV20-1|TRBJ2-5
SSGDQETQY
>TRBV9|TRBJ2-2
AIQPGTGGLGLGIGELF
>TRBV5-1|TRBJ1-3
ASSLGTGPMAIY
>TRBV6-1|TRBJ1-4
ASTLQGSNEKLF
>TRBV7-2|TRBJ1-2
ASSSRARANYGYT
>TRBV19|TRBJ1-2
ASSNGPFYGYT
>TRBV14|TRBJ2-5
ASSPRTSGQETQY
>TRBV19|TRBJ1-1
ASRSGEGTEAF
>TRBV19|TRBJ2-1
ASRTDRSSYNEQF
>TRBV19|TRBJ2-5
ASSRRRGAENALETQY
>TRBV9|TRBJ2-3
ASSVVAGLPDTQY
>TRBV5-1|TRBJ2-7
ASSDSYEQY
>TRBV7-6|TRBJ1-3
ASSPDISGNTIY
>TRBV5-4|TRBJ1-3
ASSFGRSGNTIY
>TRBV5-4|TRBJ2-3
ASSSTAPQQY